This T cell receptor beta chain derives from a study of identical twins. TCRdb re-called the 5' RACE reads with MiXCR, one entry per CDR3 protein. The table lists 400,000 to 500,000 distinct CDR3 sequences, 15% to 20% of them singletons. This TCR was recovered from a man aged 45-65 years in good health. Material for sequencing was naive T cells sorted from blood.

The CDR3 sequence is CASSRQGREDEQFF. The CDR3 DNA reads TGTGCCAGTAGTCGACAGGGGCGAGAGGATGAGCAGTTCTTC. The rearrangement joins TRBV19 to TRBJ2-1, with TRBD1 matching 8 bases. The CDR3 is made up of 14 amino acids. Germline CDR1 is LNHDA and CDR2 is SQIVND (reference sequence). After removal of 5 bases from V and 8 bases from J, the junction contained 8 bases not matched to a gene. Full variable domain (outside the CDR3, taken from reference TRBV19 and TRBJ2-1): DGGITQSPKYLFRKEGQNVTLSCEQNLNHDAMYWYRQDPGQGLRLIYYSQIVNDFQKGDIAEGYSVSREKKESFPLTVTSAQKNPTAFYLCASSRQGREDEQFFGPGTRLTVL.